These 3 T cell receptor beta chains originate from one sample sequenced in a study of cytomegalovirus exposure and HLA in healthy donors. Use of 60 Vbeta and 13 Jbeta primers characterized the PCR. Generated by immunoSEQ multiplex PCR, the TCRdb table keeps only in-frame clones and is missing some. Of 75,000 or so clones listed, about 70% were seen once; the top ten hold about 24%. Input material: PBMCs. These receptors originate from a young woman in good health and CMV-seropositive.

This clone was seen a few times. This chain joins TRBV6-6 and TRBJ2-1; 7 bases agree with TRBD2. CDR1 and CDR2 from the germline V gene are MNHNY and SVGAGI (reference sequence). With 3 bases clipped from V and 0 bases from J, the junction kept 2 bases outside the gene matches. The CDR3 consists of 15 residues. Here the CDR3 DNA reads TGTGCCAGCAGTTATGGGACTATCTCCTACAATGAGCAGTTCTTC. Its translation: CASSYGTISYNEQFF.

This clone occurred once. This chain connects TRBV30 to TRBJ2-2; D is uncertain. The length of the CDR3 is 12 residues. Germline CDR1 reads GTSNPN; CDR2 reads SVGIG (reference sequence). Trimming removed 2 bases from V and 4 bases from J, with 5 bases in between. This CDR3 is CAWSILTGELFF. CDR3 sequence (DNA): TGTGCCTGGAGTATCCTCACCGGGGAGCTGTTTTTT.

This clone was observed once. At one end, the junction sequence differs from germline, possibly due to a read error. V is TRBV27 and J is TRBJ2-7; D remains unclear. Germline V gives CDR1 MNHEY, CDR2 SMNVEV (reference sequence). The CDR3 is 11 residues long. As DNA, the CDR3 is TGTGCCAGCAGTATCAGACTGGCTCTTAACTTC. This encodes CASSIRLALNF.